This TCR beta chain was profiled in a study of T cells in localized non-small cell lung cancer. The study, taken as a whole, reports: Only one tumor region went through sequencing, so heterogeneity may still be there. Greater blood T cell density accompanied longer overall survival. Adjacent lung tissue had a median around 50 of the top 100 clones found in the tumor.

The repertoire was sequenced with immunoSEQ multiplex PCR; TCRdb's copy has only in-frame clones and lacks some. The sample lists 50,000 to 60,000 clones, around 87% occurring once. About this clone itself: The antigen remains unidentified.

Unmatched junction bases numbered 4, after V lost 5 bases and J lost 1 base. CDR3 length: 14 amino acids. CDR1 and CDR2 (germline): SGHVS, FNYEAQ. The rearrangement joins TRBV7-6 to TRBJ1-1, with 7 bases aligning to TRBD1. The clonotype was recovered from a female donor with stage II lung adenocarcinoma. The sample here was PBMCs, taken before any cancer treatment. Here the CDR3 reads CASSLDRRNTEAFF. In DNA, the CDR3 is TGTGCCAGCAGCCTGGACAGGCGGAACACTGAAGCTTTCTTT.